The sample holds a few counts of the clone carrying this TCR beta chain. The CDR3 runs 14 residues. V was cut by 1 base and J by 1 base, with 6 bases left in between. Germline V lookup: CDR1 SGHVS, CDR2 FQNEAQ. TCRbeta library construction was performed incorporating unique molecular identifiers. TCRdb used MiXCR to reprocess the PCR reads, holding one entry per CDR3 protein. Of about 420,000 distinct CDR3 sequences in the sample, about a tenth were seen once. This sample is part of a study of T-cell reconstitution after alpha-beta-depleted transplantation in children. The starting material was PBMCs from the stem cell graft donor, obtained from the stem cell graft. The TCR sequence derives from a human donor who donated a stem cell graft to a child with acute myeloid leukemia. The V and J genes are TRBV7-8 and TRBJ2-3; D not resolved. The CDR3 sequence: CASSLEIRTDTQYF. CDR3 nucleotide sequence: TGTGCCAGCAGCTTAGAGATTCGCACAGATACGCAGTATTTT. The entire variable domain, with the rest obtained from reference TRBV7-8 and TRBJ2-3, is as follows: GAGVSQSPRYKVAKRGQDVALRCDPISGHVSLFWYQQALGQGPEFLTYFQNEAQLDKSGLPSDRFFAERPEGSVSTLKIQRTQQEDSAVYLCASSLEIRTDTQYFGPGTRLTVL.